This T cell receptor (beta chain) is drawn from a study of blood T cell repertoires in COVID-19. At the level of the study: T cells, B-cell-depleted T cells, or PBMCs provided the cDNA or gDNA that served as material.

Generated by immunoSEQ multiplex PCR, the TCRdb table keeps only in-frame clones and is missing some. The sample contains a few hundred thousand clones, roughly nine tenths of which appear only once. Germline V gives CDR1 SGHTA, CDR2 FQGNSA. The CDR3 contains 15 residues. V was clipped by 5 bases and J by 5 bases, with 18 bases between them. The rearrangement uses TRBV7-2 and TRBJ2-5; tentatively, D is TRBD2 (6 bases). The receptor was isolated from a woman aged 50 to 60 in a cohort exposed to, infected with or recovered from COVID-19 (not recorded which). Material for sequencing was PBMCs or T cells enriched from blood (not recorded which). DNA for the CDR3: TGTGCCAGCAGCCCAAACCGGGACTCTGGGGAGACCCAGTACTTC. This gives the protein CASSPNRDSGETQYF.